This TCR beta chain was retrieved from a study of shared clonotypes between healthy human individuals. V was trimmed by 3 bases and J by 5 bases, leaving 6 bases between them. The length of the CDR3 is 11 residues. Germline V gene sequence: CDR1 SGHTS, CDR2 YDEGEE. Findings of the study overall: Donor scarcity curtailed the genetic and exposure-history diversity represented herein.

In the authors' methods: ImmunoSEQ output lacked quality scores and full-length reads, limiting matched filtering. The repertoire was sequenced with immunoSEQ multiplex PCR; TCRdb's copy has only in-frame clones and lacks some. That table is the source of V, J and clone size, and D and trimming were worked out from the DNA. The data contain 2,500,000 or so clones, 93% of them singletons. Points on this clone: Its target is not known.

The gene calls are TRBV5-8 and TRBJ2-7; D is unresolved. Sequencing was performed on naive CD4+ T cells from PBMCs. Regarding subset: CD45RA+ positively selected. The TCR originated in a man between 18 and 35 years old in good health. Some clones in this sample may be carry-over from other donors' samples. CDR3 amino acids: CASSYVHEQYF. CDR3 nucleotides: TGTGCCAGCAGCTACGTCCACGAGCAGTACTTC. Complete variable domain (other parts from reference TRBV5-8 and TRBJ2-7): EAGVTQSPTHLIKTRGQQATLRCSPISGHTSVYWYQQALGLGLQFLLWYDEGEERNRGNFPPRFSGRQFPNYSSELNVNALELEDSALYLCASSYVHEQYFGPGTRLTVT.